These 17 T cell receptor beta chains share one sample of origin, sequenced in a study of blood T cell repertoires in COVID-19. Some clones are missing from TCRdb's copy, which holds only in-frame ones; the method was immunoSEQ multiplex PCR. The data hold about 200,000 clones, with around 83% observed a single time. Sequencing used peripheral blood. The receptors shown here come from an elderly woman with COVID-19, enrolled during active disease.

V and J are TRBV5-1 and TRBJ2-5, with TRBD2 as a possible D gene (5 bases). Trimming cost V 0 bases and J 5 bases, with 8 bases left between them. This CDR3 is 13 amino acids long. From germline, CDR1 is SGHRS and CDR2 YFSETQ. Written as DNA, the CDR3 is TGCGCCAGCAGCTTGGGGTCGGGGGAGACCCAGTACTTC. Translation: CASSLGSGETQYF.

This clone has just one count. V usage is TRBV7-2 and J usage is TRBJ1-5, with TRBD1 matching over 9 bases. Germline CDR1 reads SGHTA; CDR2 reads FQGNSA. The CDR3 is 13 amino acids. The ends lost 7 bases at V and 5 bases at J; junction bases unmatched: 3. DNA for the CDR3: TGTGCCAGCAACCGGGACAGGGATCAGCCCCAGCATTTT. Residues: CASNRDRDQPQHF.

The rearrangement uses TRBV5-5 and TRBJ1-5, with TRBD1 as a possible D gene (6 bases). CDR1 and CDR2 from the germline V gene are SGHKS and YYEKEE (reference sequence). This CDR3 is 15 amino acids long. The V and J ends lost 4 bases and 1 base respectively, with 12 bases between them. In nucleotides, the CDR3 is TGTGCCAGCAGCAGGGGACACAACAGCAATCAGCCCCAGCATTTT. Translated: CASSRGHNSNQPQHF.

The chain combines TRBV12-5 with TRBJ1-1, with a weak D call TRBD1 (5 bases). Germline V lookup: CDR1 LGHNT, CDR2 FRNRAP. V was trimmed by 5 bases and J by 5 bases, leaving 12 bases between them. The CDR3 consists of 13 residues. CDR3 bases: TGTGCTAGTGGTCCCCGGGGGGGAACTGAAGCTTTCTTT. This gives the protein CASGPRGGTEAFF. Together with reference TRBV12-5 and TRBJ1-1, the CDR3 gives the full variable domain: DARVTQTPRHKVTEMGQEVTMRCQPILGHNTVFWYRQTMMQGLELLAYFRNRAPLDDSGMPKDRFSAEMPDATLATLKIQPSEPRDSAVYFCASGPRGGTEAFFGQGTRLTVV.

This clone came up a few times. CDR3: CASSYLDRGYNSPLHF. The CDR3 DNA is TGTGCCAGCAGTTACTTGGACAGGGGGTATAATTCACCCCTCCACTTT. V usage is TRBV6-6 and J usage is TRBJ1-6; 10 nucleotides align to TRBD1. Germline V gives CDR1 MNHNY, CDR2 SVGAGI (reference sequence). V trimming: 1 base; J trimming: 4 bases; junction bases outside the gene matches: 1. This CDR3 has 16 residues.

This clone appeared a single time. The chain recombines TRBV6-5 with TRBJ1-1, with D maybe TRBD1 (5 bases). CDR1 and CDR2 (germline): MNHEY, SVGAGI. This CDR3 comprises 15 residues. V was shortened by 1 base and J by 1 base, with 10 bases between the two germline ends. DNA for the CDR3: TGTGCCAGCAGTTACTACAGGACACAGAACACTGAAGCTTTCTTT. Protein: CASSYYRTQNTEAFF.

J is TRBJ1-1 and V is TRBV2; a possible D gene is TRBD1 (5 bases). Trimming left V 6 bases short and J 0 bases short, with 11 bases between. Germline lookup yields CDR1 SNHLY and CDR2 FYNNEI. This CDR3 is 14 amino acids long. This CDR3 reads CASSNRQMNTEAFF. In DNA form, the CDR3 reads TGTGCCAGCAGCAACAGACAGATGAACACTGAAGCTTTCTTT.

V and J are TRBV5-1 and TRBJ2-7; 7 positions match TRBD1. V shed 4 bases and J 2 bases; nucleotides not matched to a gene: 6. CDR1 SGHRS and CDR2 YFSETQ come from the germline V gene. The CDR3 has 14 residues. CDR3 coding DNA: TGCGCCAGCAGCGGGACAGTAGGGACCTACGAGCAGTACTTC. Residues: CASSGTVGTYEQYF.

The chain joins TRBV13 to TRBJ1-6, with 7 bases aligning to TRBD1. CDR1 and CDR2 (germline): PRHDT, FYEKMQ (reference sequence). The length of the CDR3 is 16 residues. The junction had 5 bases not matched to a gene; V was cut back by 4 bases and J by 2 bases. This CDR3 is CASSWAGQAYNSPLHF. In DNA form, the CDR3 reads TGTGCCAGCAGCTGGGCTGGACAGGCCTATAATTCACCCCTCCACTTT. Together with reference TRBV13 and TRBJ1-6, the CDR3 gives the full variable domain: AAGVIQSPRHLIKEKRETATLKCYPIPRHDTVYWYQQGPGQDPQFLISFYEKMQSDKGSIPDRFSAQQFSDYHSELNMSSLELGDSALYFCASSWAGQAYNSPLHFGNGTRLTVT.

The J gene is TRBJ1-5, the V gene TRBV21-1. TRBV21-1 is a listed pseudogene. CDR3 length: 18 residues. The CDR3 region has the DNA TGTGCCAGCAGCAAAGAAAAGCCGGGGGGGCTCCTCAATCAGCCCCAGCATTTT. This codes for CASSKEKPGGLLNQPQHF.

A few counts support this clone. The chain joins TRBV29-1 to TRBJ2-7; 8 bases match TRBD1. This CDR3 is 11 amino acids long. Germline V gene sequence: CDR1 SQVTM, CDR2 ANQGSEA. The ends lost 6 bases at V and 10 bases at J; junction bases unmatched: 8. The CDR3 loop reads CSVNQGAGQYF. CDR3 in DNA: TGCAGCGTCAACCAGGGGGCGGGACAGTACTTC.

V usage is TRBV9 and J usage is TRBJ2-3, with 7 bases matching TRBD2. V was pared by 3 bases and J by 1 base, with 8 bases of the junction left unmatched. The germline V gene encodes CDR1 SGDLS and CDR2 YYNGEE. This CDR3 contains 16 residues. The CDR3 spells CASSGAGEVGTDTQYF. CDR3 nucleotide sequence: TGTGCCAGCAGCGGGGCGGGAGAGGTTGGCACAGATACGCAGTATTTT.

CDR3 in amino acids: CASSYVTGGADTQYF. As DNA, the CDR3 is TGTGCCAGCAGTTACGTGACAGGGGGCGCAGATACGCAGTATTTT. The chain uses TRBV6-2 or TRBV6-3 and TRBJ2-3; 10 nucleotides match TRBD1. This CDR3 is 15 amino acids long. V trimming: 2 bases; J trimming: 4 bases; junction bases outside the gene matches: 3. Germline V gene lookup returns CDR1 MNHEY and CDR2 SVGEGT.

The genes are TRBV19 and TRBJ2-5, with TRBD2 matching over 11 bases. This CDR3 region has 19 residues. Germline V CDR1 and CDR2: LNHDA, SQIVND (reference sequence). The trim removed 1 base at V and 2 bases at J, leaving 12 bases unmatched. For the CDR3, the DNA is TGTGCCAGTAGTATAGGGACAGGGGCTAGCGGGAGGAGGCAAGAGACCCAGTACTTC. It specifies CASSIGTGASGRRQETQYF.

The chain carries TRBV2 and TRBJ2-7, with a weak D call TRBD1 (5 bases). CDR1 SNHLY and CDR2 FYNNEI come from the germline V gene. Trimming pared 5 bases from V and 6 bases from J, leaving 23 bases between. The CDR3 is made up of 16 amino acids. Here the CDR3 DNA reads TGTGCCAGCAGTTCCCACTGGACACGAACCGGCTCCGAGCAGTACTTC. Its translation is CASSSHWTRTGSEQYF.

The chain uses TRBV2 and TRBJ2-6; weak D call: TRBD2 (5 bases). The V gene's germline CDR1 is SNHLY and CDR2 FYNNEI. The CDR3 contains 16 residues. Trimming left V 7 bases short and J 3 bases short, with 16 bases between. The CDR3 here is CASTRERIGGANVLTF. The CDR3 nucleotides read TGTGCCAGCACGAGGGAACGGATCGGTGGGGCCAACGTCCTGACTTTC.

V usage is TRBV18 and J usage is TRBJ2-3; 7 bases align to TRBD2. Germline CDR1 reads KGHSH; CDR2 reads LQKENI. The V gene end was trimmed by 5 bases and the J gene end by 2 bases; junction bases not matched to a gene: 10. This CDR3 has 16 residues. The CDR3 bases are TGTGCCAGCTCAGGCACGGCGGGGGTAGCCACAGATACGCAGTATTTT. Translated, it gives CASSGTAGVATDTQYF.